This entry lists 26 T cell receptor beta chains sequenced from one sample in a study of blood T cells in healthy people across ages. The authors ran a second PCR of about 6 to 12 cycles using a sample-barcoded 5' primer and a J-beta primer mix. MiXCR, applied by TCRdb to the 5' RACE reads, yields one record per CDR3 protein. Of 1.4 million or so distinct CDR3 sequences listed, about 45% were seen once; the top ten hold about 4%. Material: blood. These receptors all come from a woman in her late teens or twenties in good health.

J is TRBJ2-1 and V is TRBV20-1, with 9 positions matching TRBD2. This CDR3 has 15 residues. The germline V gene encodes CDR1 DFQATT and CDR2 SNEGSKA (reference sequence). With 3 bases clipped from V and 2 bases from J, the junction kept 5 bases outside the gene matches. The CDR3 is CSASSAGGAYNEQFF. Here the CDR3 DNA reads TGCAGTGCTAGTTCCGCGGGGGGGGCCTACAATGAGCAGTTCTTC.

In its sample, this clonotype was seen many times. The V and J genes are TRBV9 and TRBJ2-3; 7 bases align to TRBD2. J gave up 3 bases and V 4 bases, and 8 bases lay outside the gene matches. Germline V gene lookup returns CDR1 SGDLS and CDR2 YYNGEE. The CDR3 is 15 amino acids. The CDR3 coding sequence is TGTGCCAGCAGCCCCCCGGGGGGACGTACAGATACGCAGTATTTT. Its translation: CASSPPGGRTDTQYF.

This clonotype was observed a few times. V usage is TRBV29-1 and J usage is TRBJ2-6; unclear D gene. Germline V gives CDR1 SQVTM, CDR2 ANQGSEA. The V and J ends lost 3 bases and 0 bases respectively, with 3 bases between them. The length of the CDR3 is 13 residues. CDR3 region: CSVEFSGANVLTF. CDR3 in DNA: TGCAGCGTTGAGTTCTCTGGGGCCAACGTCCTGACTTTC. Drawing the rest from reference TRBV29-1 and TRBJ2-6, the complete variable domain is SAVISQKPSRDICQRGTSLTIQCQVDSQVTMMFWYRQQPGQSLTLIATANQGSEATYESGFVIDKFPISRPNLTFSTLTVSNMSPEDSSIYLCSVEFSGANVLTFGAGSRLTVL.

The genes are TRBV7-9 and TRBJ2-1; no definite D call. CDR1 is SEHNR and CDR2 is FQNEAQ in the germline V gene (reference sequence). There are 16 residues in the CDR3. V lost 5 bases to trimming and J lost 4 bases, with 18 bases between them. The CDR3 region is CASSPPRARSYNEQFF. For the CDR3, the DNA is TGTGCCAGCAGCCCCCCTCGGGCCAGGAGTTACAATGAGCAGTTCTTC.

This rearrangement joins TRBV2 to TRBJ1-1; D gene uncertain. In germline, CDR1 is SNHLY, CDR2 FYNNEI. V lost 6 bases to trimming and J lost 8 bases, with 10 bases between them. This CDR3 spans 11 amino acids. The CDR3 DNA reads as TGTGCCAGCAGACCGGACGGGGAAGCTTTCTTT. Its protein product is CASRPDGEAFF.

This rearrangement joins TRBV27 to TRBJ2-5, with TRBD1 matching 7 bases. Germline assignment: CDR1 MNHEY and CDR2 SMNVEV (reference sequence). The length of the CDR3 is 15 residues. Losses at the gene ends were 6 bases for V and 0 bases for J; bases not matched to a gene: 7. The CDR3 here is CASSQGVAYQETQYF. Written as DNA, the CDR3 is TGTGCCAGCAGCCAGGGGGTGGCTTACCAAGAGACCCAGTACTTC.

The genes are TRBV30 and TRBJ2-1, with D hard to call. Germline-derived CDR1 and CDR2 are GTSNPN and SVGIG (reference sequence). The CDR3 contains 13 residues. Trimming took 1 base from V and 7 from J, leaving 11 bases between them. The CDR3 spells CAWSATTYNEQFF. The CDR3 DNA follows: TGTGCCTGGAGTGCCACGACTTATAATGAGCAGTTCTTC.

The sample holds many counts of this clonotype. The rearrangement joins TRBV27 to TRBJ2-1; 7 bases line up with TRBD2. Germline CDR1 MNHEY, CDR2 SMNVEV (reference sequence). V gave up 3 bases and J gave up 7 bases; unmatched junction bases: 9. The CDR3 contains 15 residues. CDR3: CASSFWGRARNEQFF. DNA for the CDR3: TGTGCCAGCAGTTTTTGGGGGAGGGCACGGAATGAGCAGTTCTTC.

V is TRBV5-1 and J is TRBJ1-1, with D perhaps TRBD1 (5 bases). V was clipped by 4 bases and J by 1 base, with 11 bases between them. CDR1 SGHRS and CDR2 YFSETQ come from the germline V gene. This CDR3 comprises 14 residues. The CDR3: CASSGGGANTEAFF. In nucleotides, the CDR3 is TGCGCCAGCAGCGGGGGGGGAGCGAACACTGAAGCTTTCTTT.

As concerns this clonotype: Being one base from a much bigger clone, this may be a read error. The rearrangement joins TRBV6-6 to TRBJ2-3; D might be TRBD2 (6 bases). This CDR3 has 15 amino acids. Trimming left V 6 bases short and J 3 bases short, with 16 bases between. Per germline, CDR1 MNHNY and CDR2 SVGAGI (reference sequence). The CDR3 region is CASSGLARRTDTQYF. As DNA, the CDR3 is TGTGCCAGCAGCGGTCTAGCGCGAAGGACAGATACGCAGTATTTT.

The V gene is TRBV2, the J gene TRBJ1-5, with D perhaps matching TRBD1 (5 bases). The CDR3 contains 14 residues. Germline V lookup: CDR1 SNHLY, CDR2 FYNNEI. V gave up 7 bases and J gave up 0 bases, with 10 bases separating them. The CDR3 DNA reads as TGTGCCAGCATGAGGGGACCTAGCAATCAGCCCCAGCATTTT. Translated: CASMRGPSNQPQHF. Looking up the rest from reference TRBV2 and TRBJ1-5 gives the full variable domain: EPEVTQTPSHQVTQMGQEVILRCVPISNHLYFYWYRQILGQKVEFLVSFYNNEISEKSEIFDDQFSVERPDGSNFTLKIRSTKLEDSAMYFCASMRGPSNQPQHFGDGTRLSIL.

A few counts support this clonotype. The V and J genes are TRBV6-2 or TRBV6-3 and TRBJ2-7, with 7 bases that match TRBD2. The CDR3 has 14 residues. V shed 5 bases and J 3 bases; nucleotides not matched to a gene: 7. Germline V gene sequence: CDR1 MNHEY, CDR2 SVGEGT. The chain's CDR3 is CASSDRLAYYEQYF. The DNA for the CDR3 is TGTGCCAGCAGTGACCGACTAGCTTACTACGAGCAGTACTTC.

V is TRBV7-9 and J is TRBJ1-2, with 7 bases fitting TRBD1. V lost 3 bases, J lost 4 bases, and 11 bases stayed unmatched. This CDR3 has 16 residues. CDR1 SEHNR and CDR2 FQNEAQ come from the germline V gene (reference sequence). CDR3 in DNA: TGTGCCAGCAGCTTTCGTATCCGGACAGGCATCTATGGCTACACCTTC. Its translation: CASSFRIRTGIYGYTF.

This chain joins TRBV29-1 and TRBJ1-1; D is ambiguous. Germline lookup yields CDR1 SQVTM and CDR2 ANQGSEA. The V end lost 4 bases, the J end lost 6 bases, and 6 bases lay between the germline ends. The CDR3 runs to 10 residues. CDR3 coding DNA: TGCAGCGTTGCACATCCTGAAGCTTTCTTT. This codes for CSVAHPEAFF.

The sample holds a few counts of this clonotype. This chain uses TRBV7-2 with TRBJ2-3; perhaps TRBD2 as D (5 bases). Germline CDR1 is SGHTA and CDR2 is FQGNSA. V was trimmed by 4 bases and J by 5 bases, leaving 13 bases between them. The CDR3 loop spans 14 amino acids. This CDR3 is CASSSGLLGDTQYF. CDR3 nucleotides: TGTGCCAGCAGCTCAGGACTCTTAGGAGATACGCAGTATTTT.

The chain couples TRBV12-3 or TRBV12-4 to TRBJ1-4; 7 bases map to TRBD1. V was clipped by 6 bases and J by 7 bases; unmatched bases: 8. This CDR3 contains 14 residues. In DNA, the CDR3 is TGTGCCAGCAGGCTACAGGGGAGTAGTGAAAAACTGTTTTTT. Encoded protein: CASRLQGSSEKLFF.

This clonotype was observed a handful of times. CDR3 sequence reads: CASSLWQTNYGYTF. CDR3 DNA sequence: TGCGCCAGCAGCTTGTGGCAGACTAACTATGGCTACACCTTC. V gene TRBV5-1 combines with J gene TRBJ1-2; no firm D call. CDR1 is SGHRS and CDR2 is YFSETQ in the germline V gene. The ends were cut back, 1 base at V and 0 bases at J, with 7 bases in the middle. There are 14 residues in the CDR3.

The chain uses TRBV6-2 or TRBV6-3 and TRBJ2-7, with TRBD2 identical over 10 bases. The CDR3 contains 13 residues. Germline-derived CDR1 and CDR2 are MNHEY and SVGEGT. Trimming cost V 7 bases and J 6 bases; bases outside gene matches: 6. CDR3: CASTSGRSFEQYF. CDR3 bases: TGTGCCAGCACTAGCGGGAGAAGTTTCGAGCAGTACTTC.

This rearrangement joins TRBV12-3 or TRBV12-4 to TRBJ1-2, with D uncertain. The CDR3 extends over 12 amino acids. Trimming stripped 8 bases from V and 3 bases from J, with 10 bases between. DNA for the CDR3: TGTGCCAGCCTTCTACTGGACTATGGCTACACCTTC. It is translated as CASLLLDYGYTF.

The chain recombines TRBV29-1 with TRBJ2-1; 10 nucleotides match TRBD2. V trimming: 5 bases; J trimming: 8 bases; junction bases outside the gene matches: 6. Germline CDR1 and CDR2: SQVTM and ANQGSEA. This CDR3 has 13 residues. CDR3 sequence reads: CSVLAGEFYEQFF. The DNA for the CDR3 is TGCAGCGTTCTAGCGGGAGAATTTTATGAGCAGTTCTTC.

This chain joins TRBV6-1 and TRBJ2-5; the match to TRBD1 covers 7 bases. With 5 bases clipped from V and 11 bases from J, the junction kept 20 bases outside the gene matches. This CDR3 contains 16 residues. From germline, CDR1 is MNHNS and CDR2 SASEGT. The CDR3, as DNA: TGTGCCAGCAGTAGCCTACAGGGGATCTTAGGGAATGAGCAGTACTTC. It is translated as CASSSLQGILGNEQYF.

The chain has TRBV25-1 and TRBJ2-3; TRBD2 matches at 9 bases. The CDR3 runs to 15 residues. Germline V gene lookup returns CDR1 MGHDK and CDR2 SYGVNS. Trimming at V came to 3 bases and at J to 4 bases, leaving 5 bases not matched to a gene. The DNA for the CDR3 is TGTGCCAGCAGTGACGGCGGGGGGGGCCCAGATACGCAGTATTTT. This translates into CASSDGGGGPDTQYF.

This chain links TRBV4-2 with TRBJ2-7; D unclear. Trimming removed 2 bases at V and 1 base at J, with 6 bases between. The CDR3 has 13 residues. Germline V gene lookup returns CDR1 LGHNA and CDR2 YNFKEQ. The CDR3 nucleotides read TGTGCCAGCAGCCAACTGGGATCCTACGAGCAGTACTTC. Residues: CASSQLGSYEQYF.

This clonotype was seen a handful of times. The rearrangement links TRBV2 to TRBJ1-5; D is ambiguous. Between the trimmed V and J ends, which lost 2 bases and 6 bases, there was a span of 17 bases. This CDR3 is built from 16 residues. Per the germline V gene, CDR1 is SNHLY and CDR2 is FYNNEI. Here the CDR3 reads CASSELVREGSQPQHF. The CDR3 DNA follows: TGTGCCAGCAGTGAATTGGTCCGGGAGGGAAGTCAGCCCCAGCATTTT.

Comment on this clonotype: A single base separates this from a much larger clone, so it may be a read error. The rearrangement uses TRBV24-1 and TRBJ2-3; D is tentatively TRBD1 or TRBD2 (6 bases each). V was shortened by 3 bases and J by 4 bases, with 16 bases between the two germline ends. The CDR3 contains 16 residues. Germline V gene sequence: CDR1 KGHDR, CDR2 SFDVKD. CDR3 amino acids: CATSDHRVASADTQYF. The CDR3 DNA is TGTGCCACCAGTGATCACAGGGTCGCTAGCGCAGATACGCAGTATTTT.

This clonotype has more than one count but fewer than ten. The CDR3 loop reads CASSLEADSPLHF. Written as DNA, the CDR3 is TGTGCCAGCAGCTTAGAGGCGGATTCACCCCTCCACTTT. The chain combines TRBV7-9 with TRBJ1-6, with unresolved D. Germline V gene sequence: CDR1 SEHNR, CDR2 FQNEAQ (reference sequence). The germline V and J ends were trimmed by 1 base and 8 bases, with 6 bases remaining between them. The CDR3 contains 13 residues.